This TCR beta chain came from a study of cytomegalovirus exposure and HLA in healthy donors. Study-level findings and limits: Association of a missense DCLRE1C variant with TCR beta V- and J-gene trimming was reported in a later analysis.

It was with 60 Vbeta and 13 Jbeta primers that the PCR ran. The protocol was immunoSEQ multiplex PCR, while the TCRdb copy is restricted to in-frame clones and leaves out a portion. This table holds about 170,000 clones, 80% found once. This CDR3 region has 14 residues. The V end was cut by 5 bases, the J end by 7 bases, with 12 bases between. Per the germline V gene, CDR1 is SGHNT and CDR2 is YENEEA. Points on this clone: Its cognate antigen is unknown.

The chain has TRBV11-3 and TRBJ1-6; the D is unclear. The sequenced sample consisted of PBMCs. The receptor was derived from a male donor in good health and CMV-seronegative. CDR3 DNA sequence: TGTGCCAGCAGCCCCGCCGGTCGGAATTCACCCCTCCACTTT. This gives the protein CASSPAGRNSPLHF.